The T cell receptor beta chain described here comes from a study of T cell repertoires in cytomegalovirus infection (dated by TCRdb to between 2019 and 2020). A note on the overall study: Donor HLA type was relevant to the analysis, because carriage of CMV infection together with the matching HLA type was indicated by public TCR beta signatures. Overall results and qualifications from the work: In both this cohort and an independent roughly 400-donor cohort, the cumulative frequency of public TCR beta family members distinguished carriers of CMV infection plus the relevant HLA type. The ex vivo response was dominated by HLA-C-restricted CMV-specific TCR beta clonotypes, and the single most frequent clonotype in two of eight donors was supplied by these HLA-C-restricted clonotypes.

Points on this clonotype: Which antigen it targets is not known. Base qualities are not provided; no much larger clone lies one nucleotide away.

The CDR3 contains 14 residues, cysteine and phenylalanine counted. Only the CDR3 DNA is retained, 42 bases long and in frame from the first base. The CDR1 and CDR2 encoded by the germline V gene are SGHTA and FQGTGA. The V and J ends are trimmed by 6 bases and 2 bases, leaving 13 bases between them. The sequencer listed for this sample is Illumina HiSeq 1500. Starting from the raw public reads, TCRdb applied fastp trimming at Q25, assembled clones with MiXCR and retained in-frame beta chains. Merged by CDR3 protein, the rows form single entries marked with the most common genes and DNA. The sample records over 450,000 distinct CDR3 sequences, 11% of which are singletons. Of the sample, about 9.4% is held by the ten largest clones.

This TCR was sampled from a human donor in good health (CMV status not recorded). Some clones in this sample may be carry-over from other donors' samples. The V and J genes are TRBV7-3 and TRBJ1-1; matching of 5 bases hints at TRBD1 as the D gene. The source material was PBMCs. The CDR3 in this case is CASREGTSNTEAFF. The bases read TGTGCCAGCAGGGAAGGGACCAGTAACACTGAAGCTTTCTTT.